In its sample, the clone carrying this TCR beta chain was seen a few times. The antigen is unknown. Use of 60 Vbeta and 13 Jbeta primers characterized the PCR. Study processing details: Later analysis identified roughly 84 million unique TCR beta chains, roughly 11 million shared. Clones were sequenced by immunoSEQ multiplex PCR, and TCRdb holds only the in-frame ones, with some missing. For V, J and clone size, that table is used; D and trimming come from the DNA. The table records around 110,000 clones, under 80% of them present only once. This entry is derived from a study of cytomegalovirus exposure and HLA in healthy donors. Study-level results: The authors listed about 170 TCR beta chains as cytomegalovirus-associated.

The CDR3 sequence is 15 residues long. CDR1 and CDR2 from the germline V gene are LNHDA and SQIVND (reference sequence). Trimming removed 4 bases from V and 8 bases from J; junction bases left unmatched: 12. The sequenced sample consisted of PBMCs. The receptor was isolated from a woman in her thirties or forties in good health and CMV-seropositive. V gene TRBV19 combines with J gene TRBJ2-5, with TRBD1 matching 8 bases. CDR3 nucleotide sequence: TGTGCCAGTAGTAAAGGACAGGGCACCCTTAAAACCCAGTACTTC. Protein sequence: CASSKGQGTLKTQYF.